These T cell receptor beta chains were read from a single sample in a study of cytomegalovirus exposure and HLA in healthy donors. Measured with immunoSEQ multiplex PCR; TCRdb has only the in-frame clones, and not every one. Counted here are some 68,000 clones, around 95% occurring once; the ten biggest clones make up roughly 1.4%. The sequenced material came from PBMCs. Source of these receptors: a man aged 18 to 30 in good health and CMV-seropositive. CDR3s include the opening cysteine and the closing phenylalanine or tryptophan. A D gene is named only where the DNA matches it firmly. Size tells how often a clone was seen (once, few, many) or the class of an expanded clone, and some rows leave it out.

j_call: TRBJ2-3
d_call: .
v_call: TRBV5-1
clone_size: .
cdr3_aa: CASSLGGLSTDTQYF
cdr3_nt: TGCGCCAGCAGCTTGGGGGGACTTAGCACAGATACGCAGTATTTT

j_call: TRBJ2-2
d_call: .
v_call: TRBV4-1
clone_size: .
cdr3_aa: CASSQVGQGKRELFF
cdr3_nt: TGCGCCAGCAGCCAAGTTGGGCAGGGTAAGAGGGAGCTGTTTTTT

j_call: TRBJ1-4
d_call: TRBD1
v_call: TRBV6-1
clone_size: .
cdr3_aa: CASRAGTVNEKLFF
cdr3_nt: TGTGCCAGCAGAGCCGGGACAGTTAATGAAAAACTGTTTTTT

j_call: TRBJ1-2
d_call: .
v_call: TRBV6-1
clone_size: .
cdr3_aa: CASTLTGLNYGYTF
cdr3_nt: TGTGCCAGCACCTTAACTGGACTAAACTATGGCTACACCTTC

j_call: TRBJ2-2
d_call: .
v_call: TRBV19
clone_size: .
cdr3_aa: CASSIDLDSLSGELFF
cdr3_nt: TGTGCCAGTAGTATAGATTTAGACAGCCTATCGGGGGAGCTGTTTTTT

j_call: TRBJ2-3
d_call: TRBD2
v_call: TRBV9
clone_size: .
cdr3_aa: CASSQAGGPPDTQYF
cdr3_nt: TGTGCCAGCAGCCAAGCGGGGGGGCCGCCCGATACGCAGTATTTT

j_call: TRBJ1-2
d_call: .
v_call: TRBV9
clone_size: .
cdr3_aa: CASSVAEGAPYGYTF
cdr3_nt: TGTGCCAGCAGCGTAGCGGAAGGGGCCCCCTATGGCTACACCTTC

j_call: TRBJ1-1
d_call: TRBD1
v_call: TRBV28
clone_size: .
cdr3_aa: CASSSPGTARQKAFF
cdr3_nt: TGTGCCAGCAGTTCCCCTGGGACAGCGAGACAAAAAGCTTTCTTT

j_call: TRBJ2-7
d_call: .
v_call: TRBV6-6
clone_size: .
cdr3_aa: CASSRTGLAYEQYF
cdr3_nt: TGTGCCAGCAGTAGAACAGGGTTGGCCTACGAGCAGTACTTC

j_call: TRBJ2-7
d_call: TRBD1
v_call: TRBV6-4
clone_size: .
cdr3_aa: CASSDGDRGEQYF
cdr3_nt: TGTGCCAGCAGTGATGGGGACAGGGGCGAGCAGTACTTC

j_call: TRBJ2-3
d_call: TRBD1
v_call: TRBV5-6
clone_size: .
cdr3_aa: CASSHGTLGQGYTDTQYF
cdr3_nt: TGTGCCAGCAGCCATGGCACACTCGGACAGGGGTACACAGATACGCAGTATTTT

j_call: TRBJ1-5
d_call: .
v_call: TRBV27
clone_size: .
cdr3_aa: CASTPGGVNQPQHF
cdr3_nt: TGTGCCAGCACCCCGGGGGGGGTCAATCAGCCCCAGCATTTT

j_call: TRBJ2-1
d_call: TRBD2
v_call: TRBV5-1
clone_size: .
cdr3_aa: CASRPREGLYNEQFF
cdr3_nt: TGCGCCAGCAGGCCCCGGGAGGGCCTATACAATGAGCAGTTCTTC

j_call: TRBJ2-5
d_call: .
v_call: TRBV5-1
clone_size: .
cdr3_aa: CASSLTGSQETQYF
cdr3_nt: TGCGCCAGCAGCTTAACAGGGAGCCAAGAGACCCAGTACTTC

j_call: TRBJ2-5
d_call: .
v_call: TRBV7-3
clone_size: .
cdr3_aa: CASSKTAGPGETQYF
cdr3_nt: TGTGCCAGCAGCAAAACAGCGGGTCCGGGGGAGACCCAGTACTTC

j_call: TRBJ2-1
d_call: TRBD2
v_call: TRBV10-3
clone_size: .
cdr3_aa: CAISVRTSRQHNEQFF
cdr3_nt: TGTGCCATCAGTGTTAGGACTAGCCGCCAACACAATGAGCAGTTCTTC

j_call: TRBJ1-6
d_call: .
v_call: TRBV5-1
clone_size: once
cdr3_aa: CASSSLINSPLHF
cdr3_nt: TGCGCCAGCAGCTCCCTTATAAATTCACCCCTCCACTTT

j_call: TRBJ1-1
d_call: .
v_call: TRBV2
clone_size: .
cdr3_aa: CASFKMNTEAFF
cdr3_nt: TGTGCCAGCTTTAAAATGAACACTGAAGCTTTCTTT

j_call: TRBJ2-1
d_call: .
v_call: TRBV10-3
clone_size: .
cdr3_aa: CAIRGLYNEQFF
cdr3_nt: TGTGCCATCAGGGGACTCTACAATGAGCAGTTCTTC

j_call: TRBJ2-7
d_call: TRBD1
v_call: TRBV6-1
clone_size: .
cdr3_aa: CASSEAGQGANEQYF
cdr3_nt: TGTGCCAGCAGTGAAGCGGGACAGGGGGCTAACGAGCAGTACTTC

j_call: TRBJ1-1
d_call: TRBD1
v_call: TRBV5-1
clone_size: .
cdr3_aa: CASSLALQGYTEAFF
cdr3_nt: TGCGCCAGCAGCTTGGCGCTACAGGGGTACACTGAAGCTTTCTTT

j_call: TRBJ1-1
d_call: .
v_call: TRBV5-6
clone_size: .
cdr3_aa: CASSFRRSGARSAEAFF
cdr3_nt: TGTGCCAGCAGCTTTAGGCGGTCAGGGGCTCGGTCGGCTGAAGCTTTCTTT

j_call: TRBJ2-2
d_call: TRBD2
v_call: TRBV6-4
clone_size: medium-sized
cdr3_aa: CASSSSGGNTGELFF
cdr3_nt: TGTGCCAGCAGTTCTAGCGGGGGGAACACCGGGGAGCTGTTTTTT

j_call: TRBJ2-3
d_call: TRBD2
v_call: TRBV5-1
clone_size: .
cdr3_aa: CASRTGLAGPTDTQYF
cdr3_nt: TGCGCCAGCAGGACCGGACTAGCGGGGCCGACAGATACGCAGTATTTT

j_call: TRBJ2-7
d_call: .
v_call: TRBV27
clone_size: .
cdr3_aa: CASSLSAAYEQYF
cdr3_nt: TGTGCCAGCAGTTTATCCGCGGCCTACGAGCAGTACTTC

j_call: TRBJ2-1
d_call: .
v_call: TRBV2
clone_size: many
cdr3_aa: CAGLGTQGEQFF
cdr3_nt: TGTGCCGGGCTAGGGACCCAGGGGGAGCAGTTCTTC

j_call: TRBJ1-1
d_call: TRBD1
v_call: TRBV7-3
clone_size: .
cdr3_aa: CASSLRGTENTEAFF
cdr3_nt: TGTGCCAGCAGCTTACGCGGGACAGAGAACACTGAAGCTTTCTTT

j_call: TRBJ2-7
d_call: TRBD2
v_call: TRBV27
clone_size: .
cdr3_aa: CASSSPLAGATYEQYF
cdr3_nt: TGTGCCAGCAGTTCTCCCCTAGCGGGAGCAACCTACGAGCAGTACTTC

j_call: TRBJ2-7
d_call: TRBD1
v_call: TRBV11-2
clone_size: .
cdr3_aa: CASSLARDRPYEQYF
cdr3_nt: TGTGCCAGCAGCTTAGCTAGGGACAGACCATACGAGCAGTACTTC

j_call: TRBJ2-7
d_call: .
v_call: TRBV6-1
clone_size: few
cdr3_aa: CASSDPFYEQYF
cdr3_nt: TGTGCCAGCAGTGACCCCTTCTACGAGCAGTACTTC

j_call: TRBJ1-1
d_call: .
v_call: TRBV2
clone_size: .
cdr3_aa: CASSDSLAEAFF
cdr3_nt: TGTGCCAGCAGTGACAGTCTGGCTGAAGCTTTCTTT

j_call: TRBJ2-7
d_call: TRBD1
v_call: TRBV2
clone_size: .
cdr3_aa: CASSDKDRGRVEQYF
cdr3_nt: TGTGCCAGCAGTGATAAGGACAGGGGTAGGGTCGAGCAGTACTTC

j_call: TRBJ2-3
d_call: .
v_call: TRBV5-1
clone_size: once
cdr3_aa: CASGPTRSGTQYF
cdr3_nt: TGCGCCAGCGGCCCTACTAGGTCGGGTACGCAGTATTTT

j_call: TRBJ1-1
d_call: .
v_call: TRBV5-1
clone_size: .
cdr3_aa: CASSLDGQTTEAFF
cdr3_nt: TGCGCCAGCAGCTTGGATGGACAGACCACTGAAGCTTTCTTT

j_call: TRBJ2-1
d_call: .
v_call: TRBV6-5
clone_size: .
cdr3_aa: CASSFFRVGYNNEQFF
cdr3_nt: TGTGCCAGCAGTTTCTTCAGGGTGGGGTATAACAATGAGCAGTTCTTC

j_call: TRBJ1-5
d_call: .
v_call: TRBV6-4
clone_size: .
cdr3_aa: CASSLDTIPQPQHF
cdr3_nt: TGTGCCAGCAGTCTCGACACGATCCCTCAGCCCCAGCATTTT

j_call: TRBJ1-2
d_call: TRBD1
v_call: TRBV7-2
clone_size: .
cdr3_aa: CASTQRAGGGYTF
cdr3_nt: TGTGCCAGCACTCAGAGAGCAGGGGGTGGCTACACCTTC

j_call: TRBJ2-3
d_call: .
v_call: TRBV5-6
clone_size: .
cdr3_aa: CASSLDRTTDTQYF
cdr3_nt: TGTGCCAGCAGCTTGGACAGGACCACAGATACGCAGTATTTT

j_call: TRBJ2-3
d_call: .
v_call: TRBV18
clone_size: .
cdr3_aa: CASSPGGTDTQYF
cdr3_nt: TGTGCCAGCTCACCAGGAGGCACAGATACGCAGTATTTT

j_call: TRBJ2-2
d_call: .
v_call: TRBV29-1
clone_size: .
cdr3_aa: CSVAFFGTPPTGELFF
cdr3_nt: TGCAGCGTAGCGTTTTTTGGGACTCCTCCCACCGGGGAGCTGTTTTTT

j_call: TRBJ1-5
d_call: TRBD1
v_call: TRBV6-1
clone_size: .
cdr3_aa: CASITGVSQPQHF
cdr3_nt: TGTGCCAGCATCACAGGGGTGAGTCAGCCCCAGCATTTT

j_call: TRBJ2-5
d_call: .
v_call: TRBV19
clone_size: .
cdr3_aa: CASSIVGSLQETQYF
cdr3_nt: TGTGCCAGTAGTATAGTCGGGAGCCTCCAAGAGACCCAGTACTTC

j_call: TRBJ2-7
d_call: .
v_call: TRBV11-1
clone_size: .
cdr3_aa: CASSSRILTGNHHEQYF
cdr3_nt: TGTGCCAGCAGCTCCCGAATATTGACAGGCAACCACCACGAGCAGTACTTC

j_call: TRBJ2-3
d_call: .
v_call: TRBV11-1
clone_size: .
cdr3_aa: CASSSGGRVTDTQYF
cdr3_nt: TGTGCCAGCAGCTCGGGGGGCCGCGTCACAGATACGCAGTATTTT

j_call: TRBJ2-7
d_call: .
v_call: TRBV7-6
clone_size: .
cdr3_aa: CASSRQGRGEQYF
cdr3_nt: TGTGCCAGCAGCAGACAAGGACGGGGTGAGCAGTACTTC

j_call: TRBJ1-1
d_call: TRBD1
v_call: TRBV13
clone_size: .
cdr3_aa: CASSTRRTGTITEAFF
cdr3_nt: TGTGCCAGCAGCACCCGTAGGACAGGGACTATCACTGAAGCTTTCTTT

j_call: TRBJ2-3
d_call: .
v_call: TRBV29-1
clone_size: .
cdr3_aa: CSVEDGGTANTDTQYF
cdr3_nt: TGCAGCGTTGAAGATGGTGGGACTGCCAACACAGATACGCAGTATTTT

j_call: TRBJ1-1
d_call: .
v_call: TRBV14
clone_size: once
cdr3_aa: CASSQGWDIREAFF
cdr3_nt: TGTGCCAGCAGCCAAGGGTGGGACATCCGAGAAGCTTTCTTT